The rows below give T cell receptor beta chains drawn from one sample of a study of blood T cell repertoires in COVID-19. Assay used: immunoSEQ multiplex PCR; TCRdb lists only in-frame clones, some missing. Counted here are approximately 140,000 clones, more than 80% occurring once; the ten biggest clones make up about 8%. Sequenced: peripheral blood. These receptor sequences come from a human donor with acute or convalescent COVID-19. The donor label of this sample is uncertain. CDR3s include the opening cysteine and the closing phenylalanine or tryptophan. D genes are given only for firm matches. Clone size, where shown, is once, few, many, or a class for clones that have expanded.

V: TRBV19
D: .
size: .
J: TRBJ2-3
CDR3: CATSPEGRAADTQYF
DNA: TGTGCCACCTCGCCGGAGGGAAGGGCGGCAGATACGCAGTATTTT

V: TRBV15
D: .
size: .
J: TRBJ2-2
CDR3: CATSRRGGPGELFF
DNA: TGTGCCACCAGCAGAAGAGGGGGACCCGGGGAGCTGTTTTTT

V: TRBV5-1
D: .
size: .
J: TRBJ2-5
CDR3: CASSLDGGTETQYF
DNA: TGCGCCAGCAGCTTGGATGGGGGGACAGAGACCCAGTACTTC

V: TRBV30
D: TRBD1
size: .
J: TRBJ2-1
CDR3: CAWSDLRGPYRHEQFF
DNA: TGTGCCTGGAGTGACCTCAGGGGGCCCTATCGCCATGAGCAGTTCTTC

V: TRBV4-1
D: .
size: few
J: TRBJ1-2
CDR3: CASSQAGDKLNYGYTF
DNA: TGCGCCAGCAGCCAAGCCGGGGATAAGCTCAACTATGGCTACACCTTC

V: TRBV7-9
D: .
size: .
J: TRBJ1-6
CDR3: CASSSWSSYNSPLHF
DNA: TGTGCCAGCAGCTCATGGAGCTCCTATAATTCACCCCTCCACTTT

V: TRBV2
D: TRBD1
size: .
J: TRBJ1-6
CDR3: CASSPGTGHNSPLHF
DNA: TGTGCCAGCAGCCCCGGGACAGGGCATAATTCACCCCTCCACTTT

V: TRBV9
D: .
size: .
J: TRBJ1-5
CDR3: CASSVGTDNQPQHF
DNA: TGTGCCAGCAGCGTAGGGACAGATAATCAGCCCCAGCATTTT

V: TRBV30
D: .
size: .
J: TRBJ1-2
CDR3: CAWSVLRRGYTF
DNA: TGTGCCTGGAGTGTACTCAGGCGAGGCTACACCTTC

V: TRBV6-4
D: TRBD2
size: .
J: TRBJ2-2
CDR3: CASSDSRGAGELFF
DNA: TGTGCCAGCAGTGACTCTCGGGGGGCCGGGGAGCTGTTTTTT

V: TRBV19
D: .
size: .
J: TRBJ2-1
CDR3: CASSIGDSTYNEQFF
DNA: TGTGCCAGTAGTATCGGAGATTCGACCTACAATGAGCAGTTCTTC

V: TRBV6-5
D: .
size: .
J: TRBJ1-5
CDR3: CASRSGGQPQHF
DNA: TGTGCCAGCAGGTCTGGAGGACAGCCCCAGCATTTT

V: TRBV6-1
D: .
size: few
J: TRBJ1-2
CDR3: CASSEDWSINGYTF
DNA: TGTGCCAGCAGTGAAGATTGGTCTATTAATGGCTACACCTTC

V: TRBV4-2
D: TRBD1
size: .
J: TRBJ1-2
CDR3: CASSQRGTGVYGYTF
DNA: TGTGCCAGCAGCCAACGCGGGACAGGAGTATATGGCTACACCTTC

V: TRBV29-1
D: .
size: .
J: TRBJ1-1
CDR3: CSVDTTETLEAFF
DNA: TGCAGCGTTGATACAACAGAAACTCTTGAAGCTTTCTTT

V: TRBV2
D: .
size: few
J: TRBJ1-5
CDR3: CASSVRGSNQPQHF
DNA: TGTGCCAGCAGTGTGAGGGGGAGCAATCAGCCCCAGCATTTT

V: TRBV30
D: .
size: .
J: TRBJ1-5
CDR3: CAWSLGAGRDQPQHF
DNA: TGTGCCTGGAGCTTGGGGGCAGGGCGAGATCAGCCCCAGCATTTT

V: TRBV9
D: .
size: .
J: TRBJ1-1
CDR3: CASSPQPETLNTEAFF
DNA: TGTGCCAGCAGCCCTCAACCCGAGACATTGAACACTGAAGCTTTCTTT

V: TRBV6-5
D: .
size: .
J: TRBJ1-4
CDR3: CASSSTGATNEKLFF
DNA: TGTGCCAGCAGTTCTACAGGCGCAACTAATGAAAAACTGTTTTTT

V: TRBV9
D: .
size: .
J: TRBJ2-3
CDR3: CASSAPEGGDTQYF
DNA: TGTGCCAGCAGCGCCCCTGAGGGGGGGGATACGCAGTATTTT

V: TRBV20-1
D: .
size: .
J: TRBJ2-3
CDR3: CSAEVLDTQYF
DNA: TGCAGTGCCGAGGTGTTGGATACGCAGTATTTT

V: TRBV24-1
D: TRBD1
size: .
J: TRBJ1-5
CDR3: CATSVGGTGSNQPQHF
DNA: TGTGCCACCAGCGTAGGGGGCACGGGGAGCAATCAGCCCCAGCATTTT

V: TRBV24-1
D: .
size: .
J: TRBJ1-6
CDR3: CATNLTADNSPLHF
DNA: TGTGCCACCAACTTGACAGCAGATAATTCACCCCTCCACTTT

V: TRBV13
D: .
size: .
J: TRBJ2-7
CDR3: CASSQWRGSGTYEQYF
DNA: TGTGCCAGCAGCCAGTGGCGGGGCTCAGGCACCTACGAGCAGTACTTC

V: TRBV11-2
D: TRBD1
size: .
J: TRBJ1-2
CDR3: CASSLDPRQGQGGGYTF
DNA: TGTGCCAGCAGCTTAGATCCCCGTCAGGGGCAGGGGGGAGGCTACACCTTC

V: TRBV18
D: .
size: .
J: TRBJ1-2
CDR3: CASSPGAGTGSDYGYTF
DNA: TGTGCCAGCTCACCGGGGGCTGGTACAGGGTCTGACTATGGCTACACCTTC

V: TRBV2
D: .
size: .
J: TRBJ1-6
CDR3: CASSEARESSYNSPLHF
DNA: TGTGCCAGCAGTGAAGCGCGGGAGAGCTCCTATAATTCACCCCTCCACTTT

V: TRBV29-1
D: .
size: .
J: TRBJ2-7
CDR3: CSVVPQGDVAYEQYF
DNA: TGCAGCGTTGTCCCCCAAGGGGATGTCGCCTACGAGCAGTACTTC

V: TRBV5-6
D: TRBD1
size: .
J: TRBJ1-2
CDR3: CASSPLGQGAGYTF
DNA: TGTGCCAGCAGCCCCCTGGGGCAGGGGGCGGGCTACACCTTC

V: TRBV18
D: TRBD1
size: .
J: TRBJ2-1
CDR3: CASSHGTADYNEQFF
DNA: TGTGCCAGCTCCCACGGGACAGCCGATTACAATGAGCAGTTCTTC

V: TRBV12-3/TRBV12-4
D: .
size: .
J: TRBJ1-2
CDR3: CASSTANYGYTF
DNA: TGTGCCAGCAGCACAGCTAACTATGGCTACACCTTC

V: TRBV27
D: TRBD1
size: once
J: TRBJ1-2
CDR3: CASGPPTGGNYGYTF
DNA: TGTGCCAGCGGACCCCCGACAGGGGGCAACTATGGCTACACCTTC

V: TRBV5-1
D: .
size: .
J: TRBJ1-4
CDR3: CASSLGRGNEKLFF
DNA: TGCGCCAGCAGCTTGGGCAGGGGTAACGAAAAACTGTTTTTT

V: TRBV4-2
D: .
size: few
J: TRBJ2-1
CDR3: CASSQDTSSSYNEQFF
DNA: TGTGCCAGCAGCCAAGACACTTCAAGCTCCTACAATGAGCAGTTCTTC

V: TRBV9
D: TRBD1
size: once
J: TRBJ1-2
CDR3: CASSPYRGSDYGYTF
DNA: TGTGCCAGCAGCCCGTACAGGGGGTCGGACTATGGCTACACCTTC

V: TRBV15
D: .
size: .
J: TRBJ1-1
CDR3: CATSSRRLSAEAFF
DNA: TGTGCCACCAGCAGCCGCAGATTAAGCGCTGAAGCTTTCTTT

V: TRBV9
D: TRBD2
size: once
J: TRBJ2-1
CDR3: CASSVEGGGSSYNEQFF
DNA: TGTGCCAGCAGCGTAGAGGGAGGCGGGAGCTCCTACAATGAGCAGTTCTTC

V: TRBV7-2
D: .
size: once
J: TRBJ1-5
CDR3: CASSLLATATNQPQHF
DNA: TGTGCCAGCAGCTTACTGGCGACTGCCACCAATCAGCCCCAGCATTTT

V: TRBV5-5
D: .
size: once
J: TRBJ2-3
CDR3: CASSSDRSTDTQYF
DNA: TGTGCCAGCAGCTCAGACAGGAGCACAGATACGCAGTATTTT

V: TRBV6-5
D: TRBD1
size: once
J: TRBJ1-3
CDR3: CASSRGPGNTIYF
DNA: TGTGCCAGCAGCAGGGGGCCTGGAAACACCATATATTTT

V: TRBV2
D: .
size: .
J: TRBJ2-7
CDR3: CASRSQGASYEQYF
DNA: TGTGCCAGCAGGTCCCAAGGGGCCTCCTACGAGCAGTACTTC

V: TRBV5-8
D: .
size: .
J: TRBJ1-1
CDR3: CASSLAGSGNTEAFF
DNA: TGTGCCAGCAGCTTGGCAGGGTCTGGGAACACTGAAGCTTTCTTT

V: TRBV19
D: .
size: .
J: TRBJ1-5
CDR3: CASSTGRHGNQPQHF
DNA: TGTGCCAGTAGCACCGGGAGACACGGCAATCAGCCCCAGCATTTT

V: TRBV2
D: .
size: .
J: TRBJ1-6
CDR3: CASSSSPSYNSPLHF
DNA: TGTGCCAGCAGTTCGTCTCCCTCCTATAATTCACCCCTCCACTTT

V: TRBV9
D: .
size: .
J: TRBJ1-1
CDR3: CASSTFPWGGMDTEAFF
DNA: TGTGCCAGCAGCACCTTCCCGTGGGGAGGTATGGACACTGAAGCTTTCTTT

V: TRBV4-2
D: TRBD1
size: .
J: TRBJ1-4
CDR3: CASSLSGQGTTNEKLFF
DNA: TGTGCCAGCAGCCTCTCGGGACAGGGGACAACTAATGAAAAACTGTTTTTT

V: TRBV27
D: .
size: .
J: TRBJ1-1
CDR3: CASSPRSWREAFF
DNA: TGTGCCAGCAGTCCCCGGTCCTGGAGGGAGGCTTTCTTT

V: TRBV19
D: TRBD1
size: many
J: TRBJ1-2
CDR3: CASNLDRGRYGYTF
DNA: TGTGCCAGTAATCTGGACAGGGGGCGATATGGCTACACCTTC

V: TRBV13
D: .
size: .
J: TRBJ1-2
CDR3: CASSFHLGQGIYGYTF
DNA: TGTGCCAGCAGCTTCCATCTGGGGCAGGGAATCTATGGCTACACCTTC

V: TRBV2
D: .
size: .
J: TRBJ1-3
CDR3: CASSGPGASGNTIYF
DNA: TGTGCCAGCAGTGGGCCTGGGGCTTCTGGAAACACCATATATTTT

V: TRBV19
D: .
size: .
J: TRBJ1-2
CDR3: CASSIDLGTPTF
DNA: TGTGCCAGTAGTATAGACCTTGGGACACCCACCTTC

V: TRBV24-1
D: TRBD1
size: .
J: TRBJ1-2
CDR3: CATSVEGEAGGKYGYTF
DNA: TGTGCCACCAGTGTCGAGGGCGAGGCAGGGGGTAAATATGGCTACACCTTC

V: TRBV27
D: TRBD1
size: .
J: TRBJ1-6
CDR3: CASSATGAIYQSSYNSPLHF
DNA: TGTGCCAGCAGTGCGACAGGGGCGATATACCAGAGCTCCTATAATTCACCCCTCCACTTT